This T cell receptor (beta chain) was sequenced in a study of CD8+ T cells in alopecia areata. Pooled cells of cutaneous lymph node origin were sorted on CD4, CD8alpha, NKG2D, NKG2ACE and other markers. Regarding this clone: Mouse gene names and germline throughout. The CDR3 is cut off 4 residues early in the read; its end comes from the germline J gene. Other DNA sequences in the sample encode the same CDR3.

Sequencing used cDNA as its template, made by extracting RNA and reverse transcribing it. The repertoire was sequenced with immunoSEQ multiplex PCR; TCRdb's copy has only in-frame clones and lacks some. Altogether about 300,000 clones were found in the sample, and no singletons occur. Germline CDR1 reads GKSSPN; CDR2 reads SITVG. The length of the CDR3 is 15 residues. Losses at the gene ends were 3 bases for V and 2 bases for J; bases not matched to a gene: 4. This TCR came from a C3H/HeJ mouse with alopecia areata. The MHC haplotype of the strain is H2-k. Sequencing was done on a sample of CD4+ T cells sorted from a lymph node. V gene TRBV31 combines with J gene TRBJ2-2; the match to TRBD2 covers 9 bases. The CDR3 sequence is CAWRLGGANTGQLYF. The covered CDR3 bases are TGTGCCTGGAGGCTGGGGGGGGCCAACACCGGG.